The TCR beta chain under discussion was sequenced for a study of blood T cell repertoires in COVID-19. Study in general: Samples of COVID-19 (acute and convalescent) were obtained from the United States, Italy and Spain. T cells, B-cell-depleted T cells, or PBMCs provided the cDNA or gDNA that served as material.

Germline CDR1 is MNHEY and CDR2 is SVGAGI. Trimming pared 0 bases from V and 4 bases from J, leaving 15 bases between. CDR3 length: 16 amino acids. In the original analysis: Reference gene primer amplification yielded estimated nucleated cell counts. Clones were read by immunoSEQ multiplex PCR, and TCRdb kept only the in-frame ones, dropping some. V and J calls and clone size come straight from that table; D and trimming were deduced from the DNA. The sample gives some 200,000 clones, about 95% of which show up once; approximately 0.69% is in the top ten. Input material: peripheral blood. The chain recombines TRBV6-5 with TRBJ1-1; a weak D match, TRBD1 (5 bases). This clonotype was obtained from a man under 40 with COVID-19, enrolled during active disease. This CDR3 reads CASSYSKGFSGTEAFF. CDR3 sequence (DNA): TGTGCCAGCAGTTACTCGAAGGGGTTTAGCGGCACTGAAGCTTTCTTT.